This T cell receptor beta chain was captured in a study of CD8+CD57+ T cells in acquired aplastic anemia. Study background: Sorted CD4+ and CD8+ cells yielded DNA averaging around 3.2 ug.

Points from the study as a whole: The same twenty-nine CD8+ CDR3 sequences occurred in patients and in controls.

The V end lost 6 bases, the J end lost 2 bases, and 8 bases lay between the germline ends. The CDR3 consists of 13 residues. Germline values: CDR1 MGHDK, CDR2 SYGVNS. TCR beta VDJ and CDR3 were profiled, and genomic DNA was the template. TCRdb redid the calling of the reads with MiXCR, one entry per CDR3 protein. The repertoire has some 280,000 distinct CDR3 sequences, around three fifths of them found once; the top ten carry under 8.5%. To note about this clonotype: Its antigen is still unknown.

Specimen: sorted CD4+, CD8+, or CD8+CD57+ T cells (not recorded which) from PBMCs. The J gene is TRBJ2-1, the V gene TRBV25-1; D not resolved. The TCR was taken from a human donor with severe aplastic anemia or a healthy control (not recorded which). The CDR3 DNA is TGTGCCAGCAGCAGAATCCCCTACAATGAGCAGTTCTTC. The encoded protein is CASSRIPYNEQFF.